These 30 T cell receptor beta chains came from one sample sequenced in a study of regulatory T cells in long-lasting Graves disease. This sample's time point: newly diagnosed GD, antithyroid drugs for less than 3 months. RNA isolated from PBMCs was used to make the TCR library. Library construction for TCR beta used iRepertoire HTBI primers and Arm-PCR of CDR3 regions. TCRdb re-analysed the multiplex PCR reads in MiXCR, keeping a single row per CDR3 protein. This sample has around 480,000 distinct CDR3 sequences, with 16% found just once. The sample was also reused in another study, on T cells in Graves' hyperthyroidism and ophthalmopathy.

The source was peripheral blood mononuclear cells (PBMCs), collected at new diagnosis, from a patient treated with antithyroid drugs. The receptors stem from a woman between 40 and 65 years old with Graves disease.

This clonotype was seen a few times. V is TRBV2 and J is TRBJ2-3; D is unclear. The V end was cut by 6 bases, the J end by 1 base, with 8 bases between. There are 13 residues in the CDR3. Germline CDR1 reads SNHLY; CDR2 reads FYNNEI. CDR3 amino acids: CASRNGGTDTQYF. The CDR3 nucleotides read TGTGCCAGCAGGAATGGCGGCACAGATACGCAGTATTTT.

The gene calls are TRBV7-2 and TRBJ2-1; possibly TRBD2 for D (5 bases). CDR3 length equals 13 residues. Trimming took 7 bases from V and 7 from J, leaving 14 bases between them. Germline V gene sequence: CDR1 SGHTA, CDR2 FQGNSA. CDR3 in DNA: TGTGCCAGCACCGGATCCGGGAAAAATGAGCAGTTCTTC. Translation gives CASTGSGKNEQFF.

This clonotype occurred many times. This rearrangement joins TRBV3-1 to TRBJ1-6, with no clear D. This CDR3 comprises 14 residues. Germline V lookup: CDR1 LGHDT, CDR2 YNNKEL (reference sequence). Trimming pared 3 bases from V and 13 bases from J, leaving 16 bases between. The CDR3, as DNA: TGTGCCAGCAGCCAGGACGCCGGCCCGGAGCCCCTCCACTTT. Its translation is CASSQDAGPEPLHF.

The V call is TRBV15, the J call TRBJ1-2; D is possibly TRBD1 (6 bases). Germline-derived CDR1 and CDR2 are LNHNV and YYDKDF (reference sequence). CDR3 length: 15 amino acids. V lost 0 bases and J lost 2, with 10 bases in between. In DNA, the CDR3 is TGTGCCACCAGCAGAGAACAGGGAACCAACTATGGCTACACCTTC. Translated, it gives CATSREQGTNYGYTF.

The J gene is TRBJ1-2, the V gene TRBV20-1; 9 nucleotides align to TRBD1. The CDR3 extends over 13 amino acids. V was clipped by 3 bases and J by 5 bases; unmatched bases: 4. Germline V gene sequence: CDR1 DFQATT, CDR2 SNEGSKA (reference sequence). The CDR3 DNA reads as TGCAGTGCTAGCACCGGGACAGGGTATGGCTACACCTTC. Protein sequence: CSASTGTGYGYTF.

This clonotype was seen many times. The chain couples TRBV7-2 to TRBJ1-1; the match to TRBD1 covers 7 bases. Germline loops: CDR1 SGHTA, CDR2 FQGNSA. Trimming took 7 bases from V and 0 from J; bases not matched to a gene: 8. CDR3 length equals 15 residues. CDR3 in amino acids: CASTHPRGLNTEAFF. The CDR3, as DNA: TGTGCCAGCACCCATCCCAGGGGGTTGAACACTGAAGCTTTCTTT.

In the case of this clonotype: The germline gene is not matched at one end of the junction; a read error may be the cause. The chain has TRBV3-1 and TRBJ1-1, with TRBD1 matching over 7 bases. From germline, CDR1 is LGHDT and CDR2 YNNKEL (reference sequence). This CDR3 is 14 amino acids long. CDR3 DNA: TGTGCCAGCAGCCAAGTGGACAGGAACACTGAAGCTTCCTTT. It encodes CASSQVDRNTEASF.

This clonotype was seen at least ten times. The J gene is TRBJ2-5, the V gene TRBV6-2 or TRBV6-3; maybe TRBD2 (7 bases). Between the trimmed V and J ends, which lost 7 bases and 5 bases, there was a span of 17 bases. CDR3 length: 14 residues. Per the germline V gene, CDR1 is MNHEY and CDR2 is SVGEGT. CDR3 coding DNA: TGTGCCAGCACCTGGGGGGGCCTGGGGGAGACCCAGTACTTC. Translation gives CASTWGGLGETQYF.

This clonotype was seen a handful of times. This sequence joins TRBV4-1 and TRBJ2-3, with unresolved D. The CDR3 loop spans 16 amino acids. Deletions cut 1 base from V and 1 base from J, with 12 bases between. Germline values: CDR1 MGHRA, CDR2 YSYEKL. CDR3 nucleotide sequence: TGCGCCAGCAGCCAAGGCCCCGCGGCGGGCACAGATACGCAGTATTTT. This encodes CASSQGPAAGTDTQYF.

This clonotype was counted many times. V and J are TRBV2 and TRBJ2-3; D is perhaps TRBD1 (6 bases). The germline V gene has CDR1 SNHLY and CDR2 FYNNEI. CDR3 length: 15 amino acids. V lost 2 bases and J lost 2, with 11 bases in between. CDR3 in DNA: TGTGCCAGCAGTGAAAACCCAGGGGCCACAGATACGCAGTATTTT. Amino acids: CASSENPGATDTQYF.

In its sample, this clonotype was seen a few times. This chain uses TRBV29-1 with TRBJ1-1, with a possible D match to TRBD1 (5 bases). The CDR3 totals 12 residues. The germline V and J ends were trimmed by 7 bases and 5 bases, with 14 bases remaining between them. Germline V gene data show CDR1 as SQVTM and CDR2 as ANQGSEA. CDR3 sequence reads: CSGERGGTEAFF. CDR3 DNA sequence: TGCAGCGGAGAACGCGGGGGGACTGAAGCTTTCTTT.

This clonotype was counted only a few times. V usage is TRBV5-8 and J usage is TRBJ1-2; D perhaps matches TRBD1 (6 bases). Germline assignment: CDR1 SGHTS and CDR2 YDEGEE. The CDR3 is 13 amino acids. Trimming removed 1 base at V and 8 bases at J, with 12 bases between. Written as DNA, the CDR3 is TGTGCCAGCAGCTTGCAGGGGCTGAAGGGCTACACCTTC. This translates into CASSLQGLKGYTF.

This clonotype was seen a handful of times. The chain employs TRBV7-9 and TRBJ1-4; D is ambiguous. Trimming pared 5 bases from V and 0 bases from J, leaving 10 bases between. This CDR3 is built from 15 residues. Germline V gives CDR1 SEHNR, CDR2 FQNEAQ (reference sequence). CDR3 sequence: CASSPGVATNEKLFF. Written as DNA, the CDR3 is TGTGCCAGCAGCCCTGGAGTTGCAACTAATGAAAAACTGTTTTTT.

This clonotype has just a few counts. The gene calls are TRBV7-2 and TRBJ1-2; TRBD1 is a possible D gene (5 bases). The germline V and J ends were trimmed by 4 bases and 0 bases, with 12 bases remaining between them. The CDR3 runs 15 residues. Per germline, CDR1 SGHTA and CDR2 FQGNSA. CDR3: CASSSRDATNYGYTF. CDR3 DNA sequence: TGTGCCAGCAGCTCCCGGGACGCCACTAACTATGGCTACACCTTC.

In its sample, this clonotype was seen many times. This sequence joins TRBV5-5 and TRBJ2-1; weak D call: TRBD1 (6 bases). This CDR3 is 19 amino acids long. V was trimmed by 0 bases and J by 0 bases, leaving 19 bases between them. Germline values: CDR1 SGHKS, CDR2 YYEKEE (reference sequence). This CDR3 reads CASSLEGEPFYSSYNEQFF. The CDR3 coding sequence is TGTGCCAGCAGCTTGGAGGGGGAACCCTTCTATAGCTCCTACAATGAGCAGTTCTTC.

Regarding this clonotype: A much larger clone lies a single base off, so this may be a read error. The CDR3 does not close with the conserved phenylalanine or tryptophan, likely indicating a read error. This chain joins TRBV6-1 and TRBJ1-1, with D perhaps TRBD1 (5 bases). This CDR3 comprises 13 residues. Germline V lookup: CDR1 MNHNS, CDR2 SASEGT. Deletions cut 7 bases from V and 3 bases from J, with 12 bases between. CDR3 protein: CASTEGSYTEAFS. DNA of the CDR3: TGTGCCAGCACCGAGGGGAGCTACACTGAAGCTTTCTCT.

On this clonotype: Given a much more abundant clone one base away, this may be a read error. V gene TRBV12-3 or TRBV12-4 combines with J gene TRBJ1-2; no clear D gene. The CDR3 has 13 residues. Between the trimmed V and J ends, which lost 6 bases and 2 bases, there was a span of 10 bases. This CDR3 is CASRPVGNYGYTF. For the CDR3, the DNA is TGTGCCAGCAGGCCCGTCGGAAACTATGGCTACACCTTC.

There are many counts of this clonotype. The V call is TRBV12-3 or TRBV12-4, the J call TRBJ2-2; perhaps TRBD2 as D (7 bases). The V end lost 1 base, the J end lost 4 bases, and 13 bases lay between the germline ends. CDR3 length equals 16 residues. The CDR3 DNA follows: TGTGCCAGCAGTTTAGACGGGGGGCCGAGCACCGGGGAGCTGTTTTTT. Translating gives CASSLDGGPSTGELFF.

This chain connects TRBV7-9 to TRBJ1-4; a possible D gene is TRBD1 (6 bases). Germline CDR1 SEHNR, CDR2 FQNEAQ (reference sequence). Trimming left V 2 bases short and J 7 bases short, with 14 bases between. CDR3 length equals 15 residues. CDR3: CASSLQRGSGEKLFF. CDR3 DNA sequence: TGTGCCAGCAGCTTACAGAGGGGGTCAGGTGAAAAACTGTTTTTT.

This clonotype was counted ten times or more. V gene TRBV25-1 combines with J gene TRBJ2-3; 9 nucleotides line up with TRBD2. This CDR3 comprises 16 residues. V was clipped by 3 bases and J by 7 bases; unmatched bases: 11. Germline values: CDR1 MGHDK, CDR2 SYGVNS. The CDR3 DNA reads TGTGCCAGCAGTGATGGGCTAGCGGGGCGGCTGAATACGCAGTATTTT. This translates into CASSDGLAGRLNTQYF.

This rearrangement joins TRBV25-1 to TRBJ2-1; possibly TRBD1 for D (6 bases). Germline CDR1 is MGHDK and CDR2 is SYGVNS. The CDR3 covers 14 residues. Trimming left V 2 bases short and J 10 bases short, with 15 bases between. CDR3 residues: CASSEGQFWDEQFF. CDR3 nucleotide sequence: TGTGCCAGCAGTGAAGGACAGTTCTGGGACGAGCAGTTCTTC.

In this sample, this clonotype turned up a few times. CDR3: CSVETGLDGEQFF. The CDR3 coding sequence is TGCAGCGTTGAGACGGGATTAGACGGTGAGCAGTTCTTC. This chain links TRBV29-1 with TRBJ2-1, with D perhaps TRBD2 (5 bases). Trimming took off 3 bases at V and 9 bases at J, with 15 bases between the two ends. Germline V gene lookup returns CDR1 SQVTM and CDR2 ANQGSEA. The length of the CDR3 is 13 residues.

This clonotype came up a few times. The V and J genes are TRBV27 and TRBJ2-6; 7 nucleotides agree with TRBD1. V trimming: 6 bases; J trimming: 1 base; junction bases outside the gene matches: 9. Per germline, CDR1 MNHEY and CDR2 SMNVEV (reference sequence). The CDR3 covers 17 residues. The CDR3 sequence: CASSNDRVMSGANVLTF. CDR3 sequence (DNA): TGTGCCAGCAGCAACGACAGGGTGATGTCTGGGGCCAACGTCCTGACTTTC.

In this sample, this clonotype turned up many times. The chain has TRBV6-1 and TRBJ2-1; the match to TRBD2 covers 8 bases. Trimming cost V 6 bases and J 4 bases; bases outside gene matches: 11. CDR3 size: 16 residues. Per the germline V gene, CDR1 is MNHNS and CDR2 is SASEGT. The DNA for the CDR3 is TGTGCCAGCAGACTGGCGGGTAGCGGGGAATACAATGAGCAGTTCTTC. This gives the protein CASRLAGSGEYNEQFF.

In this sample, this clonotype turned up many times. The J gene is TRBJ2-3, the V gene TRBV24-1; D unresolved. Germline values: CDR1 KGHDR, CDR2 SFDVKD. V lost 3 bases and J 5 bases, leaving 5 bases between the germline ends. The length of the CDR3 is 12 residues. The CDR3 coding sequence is TGTGCCACCAGTGATACTGGAGATACGCAGTATTTT. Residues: CATSDTGDTQYF.

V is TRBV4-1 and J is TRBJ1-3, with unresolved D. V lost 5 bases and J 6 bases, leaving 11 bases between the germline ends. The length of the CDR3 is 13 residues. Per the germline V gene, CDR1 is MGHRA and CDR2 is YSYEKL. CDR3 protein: CASSVDPANTIYF. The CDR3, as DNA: TGCGCCAGCAGCGTAGATCCAGCAAACACCATATATTTT.

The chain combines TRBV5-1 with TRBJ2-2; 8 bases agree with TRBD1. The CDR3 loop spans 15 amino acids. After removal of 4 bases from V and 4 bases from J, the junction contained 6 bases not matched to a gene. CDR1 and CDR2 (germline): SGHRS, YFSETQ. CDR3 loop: CASSPTGAGTGELFF. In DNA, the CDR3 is TGCGCCAGCAGCCCGACAGGGGCGGGCACCGGGGAGCTGTTTTTT. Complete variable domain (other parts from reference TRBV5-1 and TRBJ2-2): KAGVTQTPRYLIKTRGQQVTLSCSPISGHRSVSWYQQTPGQGLQFLFEYFSETQRNKGNFPGRFSGRQFSNSRSEMNVSTLELGDSALYLCASSPTGAGTGELFFGEGSRLTVL.

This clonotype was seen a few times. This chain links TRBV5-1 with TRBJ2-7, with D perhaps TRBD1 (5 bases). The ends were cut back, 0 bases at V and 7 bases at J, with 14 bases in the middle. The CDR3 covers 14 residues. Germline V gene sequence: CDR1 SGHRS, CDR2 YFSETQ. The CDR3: CASSLVRGSEEQYF. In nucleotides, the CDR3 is TGCGCCAGCAGCTTGGTTAGGGGATCAGAGGAGCAGTACTTC. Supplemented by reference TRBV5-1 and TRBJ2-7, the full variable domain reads KAGVTQTPRYLIKTRGQQVTLSCSPISGHRSVSWYQQTPGQGLQFLFEYFSETQRNKGNFPGRFSGRQFSNSRSEMNVSTLELGDSALYLCASSLVRGSEEQYFGPGTRLTVT.

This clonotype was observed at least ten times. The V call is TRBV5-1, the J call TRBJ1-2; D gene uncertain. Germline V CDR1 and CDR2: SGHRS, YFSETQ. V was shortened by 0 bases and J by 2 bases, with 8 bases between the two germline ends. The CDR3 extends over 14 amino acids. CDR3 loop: CASSLERWNYGYTF. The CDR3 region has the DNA TGCGCCAGCAGCTTGGAGCGTTGGAACTATGGCTACACCTTC.

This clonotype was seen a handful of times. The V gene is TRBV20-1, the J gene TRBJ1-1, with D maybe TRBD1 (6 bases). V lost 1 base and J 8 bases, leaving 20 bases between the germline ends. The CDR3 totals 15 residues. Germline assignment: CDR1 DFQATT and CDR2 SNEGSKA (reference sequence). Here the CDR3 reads CSARGGGAVLREAFF. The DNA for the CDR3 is TGCAGTGCTAGAGGGGGGGGCGCGGTATTAAGAGAAGCTTTCTTT.